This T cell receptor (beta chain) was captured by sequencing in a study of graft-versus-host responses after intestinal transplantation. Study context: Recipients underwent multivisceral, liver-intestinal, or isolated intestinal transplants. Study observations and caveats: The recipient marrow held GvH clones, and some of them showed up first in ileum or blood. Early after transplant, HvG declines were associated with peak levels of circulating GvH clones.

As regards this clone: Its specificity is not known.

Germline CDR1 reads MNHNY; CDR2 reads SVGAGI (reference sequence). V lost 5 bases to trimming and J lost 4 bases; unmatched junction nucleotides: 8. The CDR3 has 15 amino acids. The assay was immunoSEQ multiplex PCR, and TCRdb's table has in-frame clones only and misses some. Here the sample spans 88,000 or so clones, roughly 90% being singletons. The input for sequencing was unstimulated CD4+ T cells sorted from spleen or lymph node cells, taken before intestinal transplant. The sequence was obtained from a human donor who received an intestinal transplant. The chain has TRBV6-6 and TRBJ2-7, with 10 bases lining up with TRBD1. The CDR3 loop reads CASSGDRGPKYEQYF. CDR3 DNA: TGTGCCAGCAGTGGCGACAGGGGGCCGAAATACGAGCAGTACTTC.